Listed here are 27 T cell receptor beta chains from one sample, sequenced in a study of blood T cells in healthy people across ages. A second PCR, run for about 6 to 12 cycles, used a sample-barcoded 5' primer plus a J-beta primer mix. In TCRdb, the 5' RACE reads were re-called with MiXCR into one record per CDR3 protein. The repertoire holds 1 million to 1.2 million distinct CDR3 sequences, with more than 30% as singletons. The sequenced sample was blood. These receptors were taken from a man between 18 and 29 years old in good health.

The V and J genes are TRBV6-5 and TRBJ1-2; TRBD1 might be the D (6 bases). V was shortened by 3 bases and J by 4 bases, with 21 bases between the two germline ends. In germline, CDR1 is MNHEY, CDR2 SVGAGI. The CDR3 contains 17 residues. CDR3 loop: CASSYTSTGSPLYGYTF. The CDR3 nucleotides read TGTGCCAGCAGTTATACCTCGACAGGATCTCCCCTCTATGGCTACACCTTC.

The V call is TRBV6-6, the J call TRBJ1-6, with D uncertain. Germline values: CDR1 MNHNY, CDR2 SVGAGI (reference sequence). CDR3 length: 15 amino acids. The V and J ends lost 2 bases and 7 bases respectively, with 12 bases between them. CDR3 sequence reads: CASSYDSTVNSPLHF. The CDR3 bases are TGTGCCAGCAGTTACGATTCTACAGTAAATTCACCCCTCCACTTT.

The genes are TRBV20-1 and TRBJ1-2; D is perhaps TRBD1 (6 bases). V lost 6 bases, J lost 2 bases, and 16 bases lay in between. The CDR3 runs to 14 residues. The V gene's germline CDR1 is DFQATT and CDR2 SNEGSKA (reference sequence). The DNA of the CDR3 is TGCAGTGCCACGGCAACAGGGCCAAACTATGGCTACACCTTC. Translated, it gives CSATATGPNYGYTF.

In its sample, this clonotype was seen many times. The chain couples TRBV25-1 to TRBJ1-2; TRBD1 aligns across 8 bases. The V gene's germline CDR1 is MGHDK and CDR2 SYGVNS. The CDR3 totals 14 residues. V was pared by 2 bases and J by 4 bases, with 3 bases of the junction left unmatched. The CDR3 region has the DNA TGTGCCAGCAGTGAAGGAGACAGGGGCTATGGCTACACCTTC. This gives the protein CASSEGDRGYGYTF.

V is TRBV5-1 and J is TRBJ2-5; unclear D gene. Germline V gene sequence: CDR1 SGHRS, CDR2 YFSETQ. V gave up 3 bases and J gave up 7 bases, with 16 bases separating them. The CDR3 has 14 amino acids. The CDR3 nucleotides read TGCGCCAGCAGCTCGAATACCCGTTTTTGGACCCAGTACTTC. Protein: CASSSNTRFWTQYF.

V is TRBV28 and J is TRBJ1-1; 10 bases agree with TRBD1. V gave up 3 bases and J gave up 0 bases; unmatched junction bases: 16. Looked up from germline, CDR1 is MDHEN and CDR2 is SYDVKM. The CDR3 has 20 amino acids. The CDR3 DNA reads as TGTGCCAGCAGTTTTAATGTTCACTGGACAGGGGGTGAAGTGAACACTGAAGCTTTCTTT. Translation gives CASSFNVHWTGGEVNTEAFF.

This chain uses TRBV2 with TRBJ2-1, with TRBD2 matching 9 bases. Germline V gene lookup returns CDR1 SNHLY and CDR2 FYNNEI. With V trimmed by 4 bases and J by 6 bases, 10 bases remained unmatched. The CDR3 consists of 16 residues. The CDR3 loop is CASSVRASGALNEQFF. For the CDR3, the DNA is TGTGCCAGCAGTGTTCGGGCTAGCGGGGCGCTCAATGAGCAGTTCTTC.

This clonotype appeared a few times. The J gene is TRBJ2-1, the V gene TRBV12-3 or TRBV12-4; 10 bases align to TRBD2. The junction had 9 bases not matched to a gene; V was cut back by 6 bases and J by 4 bases. The CDR3 length is 16 residues. The CDR3 sequence is CASSPSGGPIYNEQFF. The CDR3 bases are TGTGCCAGCAGCCCTAGCGGGGGCCCCATTTACAATGAGCAGTTCTTC.

This chain uses TRBV29-1 with TRBJ2-3, with 8 bases that match TRBD1. The CDR3 totals 13 residues. Germline V CDR1 and CDR2: SQVTM, ANQGSEA. V lost 6 bases and J lost 4; bases outside the gene matches: 6. CDR3 loop: CSVTGEGADTQYF. Written as DNA, the CDR3 is TGCAGCGTGACAGGGGAAGGGGCAGATACGCAGTATTTT.

The rearrangement links TRBV28 to TRBJ1-2; 7 positions match TRBD1. Unmatched junction bases numbered 14, after V lost 6 bases and J lost 4 bases. CDR3 size: 16 residues. Germline assignment: CDR1 MDHEN and CDR2 SYDVKM. The CDR3 DNA is TGTGCCAGCAGCAGGACAGGAGAGGTTTGGGGCTATGGCTACACCTTC. Amino acid sequence: CASSRTGEVWGYGYTF.

This clonotype was counted only a few times. CDR3 region: CASSEDLGANVLTF. In DNA, the CDR3 is TGCGCCAGCAGCGAGGATCTTGGGGCCAACGTCCTGACTTTC. This sequence joins TRBV5-1 and TRBJ2-6; no definite D call. Germline lookup yields CDR1 SGHRS and CDR2 YFSETQ. This CDR3 has 14 amino acids. V was shortened by 4 bases and J by 3 bases, with 8 bases between the two germline ends.

This chain connects TRBV6-2 or TRBV6-3 to TRBJ1-1; D remains ambiguous. The germline V gene has CDR1 MNHEY and CDR2 SVGEGT. This CDR3 is 14 amino acids long. Trimming stripped 2 bases from V and 2 bases from J, with 9 bases between. The CDR3 DNA is TGTGCCAGCAGTTACCTTCCGGGTAACACTGAAGCTTTCTTT. Translating it yields CASSYLPGNTEAFF.

This clonotype was detected a few times. The chain is built from TRBV25-1 and TRBJ1-2; perhaps TRBD1 as D (6 bases). The CDR3 consists of 15 residues. The germline gives CDR1 MGHDK, CDR2 SYGVNS. V shed 4 bases and J shed 4 bases, with 16 bases lying between them. CDR3 residues: CASSVVGQSIYGYTF. The CDR3 coding sequence is TGTGCCAGCAGTGTGGTAGGACAGTCTATCTATGGCTACACCTTC.

This rearrangement joins TRBV7-9 to TRBJ1-6; 8 bases match TRBD1. Unmatched junction bases numbered 10, after V lost 8 bases and J lost 7 bases. The germline CDR1 and CDR2 sequences are SEHNR and FQNEAQ (reference sequence). This CDR3 contains 15 residues. The CDR3 region is CASGVGQGINSPLHF. CDR3 in DNA: TGTGCCAGCGGAGTTGGACAGGGAATAAATTCACCCCTCCACTTT.

The genes are TRBV20-1 and TRBJ1-1, with unresolved D. Germline V gene lookup returns CDR1 DFQATT and CDR2 SNEGSKA (reference sequence). The CDR3 runs 14 residues. V shed 1 base and J shed 3 bases, with 12 bases lying between them. CDR3 nucleotide sequence: TGCAGTGCTAGAGCTGGGGTTGGGGACACTGAAGCTTTCTTT. This encodes CSARAGVGDTEAFF.

A few counts support this clonotype. This sequence joins TRBV3-1 and TRBJ2-1; 9 bases line up with TRBD2. Germline lookup yields CDR1 LGHDT and CDR2 YNNKEL (reference sequence). This CDR3 contains 16 residues. V lost 0 bases, J lost 7 bases, and 7 bases stayed unmatched. The CDR3 protein is CASSQDSGGGVNEQFF. The CDR3 coding sequence is TGTGCCAGCAGCCAAGATAGCGGCGGGGGGGTTAATGAGCAGTTCTTC.

The sample holds a few counts of this clonotype. V and J are TRBV9 and TRBJ1-1; a possible D gene is TRBD1 (6 bases). The V gene's germline CDR1 is SGDLS and CDR2 YYNGEE. Between the trimmed V and J ends, which lost 4 bases and 1 base, there was a span of 17 bases. There are 16 residues in the CDR3. The CDR3 spells CASSHSRETGNTEAFF. CDR3 DNA sequence: TGTGCCAGCAGCCACTCCCGAGAGACAGGGAACACTGAAGCTTTCTTT.

The rearrangement links TRBV13 to TRBJ2-1; 8 bases align to TRBD2. This CDR3 spans 16 amino acids. Germline V gene sequence: CDR1 PRHDT, CDR2 FYEKMQ (reference sequence). The junction had 13 bases not matched to a gene; V was cut back by 3 bases and J by 9 bases. CDR3 residues: CASSFIGRAGAGEQFF. In DNA form, the CDR3 reads TGTGCCAGCAGCTTCATAGGACGAGCGGGGGCAGGTGAGCAGTTCTTC.

The chain joins TRBV6-6 to TRBJ1-5, with 8 bases that match TRBD1. CDR1 is MNHNY, CDR2 SVGAGI, per germline (reference sequence). V lost 6 bases to trimming and J lost 4 bases; unmatched junction nucleotides: 8. This CDR3 has 15 amino acids. CDR3 nucleotides: TGTGCCAGCAGGATGGACAGGGCAGGGAATCAGCCCCAGCATTTT. It yields the protein CASRMDRAGNQPQHF.

This clonotype has more than one count but fewer than ten. This sequence joins TRBV29-1 and TRBJ1-2; perhaps TRBD1 as D (5 bases). The ends were cut back, 5 bases at V and 7 bases at J, with 20 bases in the middle. Per germline, CDR1 SQVTM and CDR2 ANQGSEA. This CDR3 comprises 14 residues. The CDR3 loop reads CSVPPKPWGSGYTF. DNA for the CDR3: TGCAGCGTTCCACCCAAACCTTGGGGGAGTGGCTACACCTTC.

Written as DNA, the CDR3 is TGCAGCAGCGGGGGTATACTCCAAGAGACCCAGTACTTC. This translates into CSSGGILQETQYF. This rearrangement joins TRBV29-1 to TRBJ2-5; 8 bases are a match to TRBD2. Trimming removed 8 bases from V and 1 base from J; junction bases left unmatched: 6. Germline CDR1 SQVTM, CDR2 ANQGSEA. The CDR3 runs 13 residues. The full variable domain, with the rest looked up from reference TRBV29-1 and TRBJ2-5, is SAVISQKPSRDICQRGTSLTIQCQVDSQVTMMFWYRQQPGQSLTLIATANQGSEATYESGFVIDKFPISRPNLTFSTLTVSNMSPEDSSIYLCSSGGILQETQYFGPGTRLLVL.

V and J are TRBV7-2 and TRBJ2-1; unclear D gene. This CDR3 contains 14 residues. In germline, CDR1 is SGHTA, CDR2 FQGNSA. The ends were cut back, 5 bases at V and 2 bases at J, with 10 bases in the middle. In DNA, the CDR3 is TGTGCCAGCAGCCGGGTATTAACCTACAATGAGCAGTTCTTC. Protein: CASSRVLTYNEQFF.

The gene calls are TRBV20-1 and TRBJ2-7; D unresolved. The V and J ends lost 1 base and 3 bases respectively, with 10 bases between them. Germline values: CDR1 DFQATT, CDR2 SNEGSKA (reference sequence). CDR3 length: 13 residues. The CDR3 loop is CSARGRLNYEQYF. CDR3 nucleotides: TGCAGTGCTAGAGGTAGGCTAAACTACGAGCAGTACTTC.

This chain joins TRBV7-8 and TRBJ2-1; D gene uncertain. Germline-derived CDR1 and CDR2 are SGHVS and FQNEAQ. There are 16 residues in the CDR3. Trimming removed 7 bases from V and 2 bases from J, with 18 bases in between. CDR3 DNA: TGTGCCAGCACCAAACTCGGAAACCAGGCCTACAATGAGCAGTTCTTC. Encoded protein: CASTKLGNQAYNEQFF.

This clonotype occurred a few times. This rearrangement joins TRBV2 to TRBJ2-4; the D is unclear. Germline values: CDR1 SNHLY, CDR2 FYNNEI. Trimming took off 3 bases at V and 0 bases at J, with 9 bases between the two ends. The CDR3 is 15 amino acids. In DNA form, the CDR3 reads TGTGCCAGCAGTGAGTTGGGGATAGCCAAAAACATTCAGTACTTC. As protein: CASSELGIAKNIQYF.

In its sample, this clonotype was seen many times. The V and J genes are TRBV4-1 and TRBJ2-3; D remains ambiguous. Germline V gene data show CDR1 as MGHRA and CDR2 as YSYEKL. Trimming cost V 4 bases and J 1 base, with 15 bases left between them. This CDR3 spans 16 amino acids. As DNA, the CDR3 is TGCGCCAGCAGCCCCCAAGCAGGTATTCGCACAGATACGCAGTATTTT. Residues: CASSPQAGIRTDTQYF.

This clonotype showed up just a few times. V usage is TRBV20-1 and J usage is TRBJ1-5, with D maybe TRBD1 (6 bases). The CDR3 extends over 13 amino acids. The V end was cut by 3 bases, the J end by 4 bases, with 10 bases between. Germline CDR1 reads DFQATT; CDR2 reads SNEGSKA (reference sequence). The CDR3 loop is CSARDRRNQPQHF. CDR3 nucleotide sequence: TGCAGTGCTAGGGACAGACGGAATCAGCCCCAGCATTTT.